This TCR beta chain is from a study of T cells in Graves' hyperthyroidism and ophthalmopathy. Study summary: Peripheral blood was secured at the point of initial diagnosis, before any treatment.

Amplification of TCR beta CDR3 regions used RNA as the template. Primed by the HTBI set, a first-round RT-PCR was run on the TCR CDR3. TCRdb ran MiXCR on the multiplex PCR reads and lists one entry per CDR3 protein. The table shows under 350,000 distinct CDR3 sequences, with less than 30% occurring only once. Germline V CDR1 and CDR2: SGHTA, FQGNSA. With 5 bases removed from V and 7 bases from J, the gap between germline ends came to 14 bases. This CDR3 is built from 13 residues. Aged 18 to 65, the patients had hyperthyroidism that was newly diagnosed and had lasted under 2 months. First hyperthyroidism diagnosis is when the blood sample was obtained, before any ophthalmopathy symptoms. This clonotype was observed a few times.

The sample comprised blood. This TCR came from a man between 35 and 55 years old with Graves' hyperthyroidism that later progressed to Graves' ophthalmopathy. V is TRBV7-2 and J is TRBJ1-2; tentatively, D is TRBD1 (6 bases). The CDR3, as DNA: TGTGCCAGCAGCCCCTGGGAGGGGGTTGGCTACACCTTC. Amino acids: CASSPWEGVGYTF.